This TCR beta chain was found in a study of metastatic and nonmetastatic thyroid tumors (dated by TCRdb to 2019 to 2021). Context from the whole study: Repertoires from peripheral blood and from tumor or nodule tissue samples of malignant and benign thyroid patients were compared.

From its cysteine to its phenylalanine, the CDR3 spans 12 amino acids. Only the CDR3 part of the read is kept: 36 bases, read in frame from the first base. The germline ends are 12 bases apart after V is trimmed by 3 bases and J by 6 bases. The germline V gene (reference sequence) sets CDR1 to DFQATT and CDR2 to SNEGSKA. Results the study describes overall, beyond this receptor: In both blood and tumor samples, malignant tumors were reported to have significantly higher TCR beta diversity than benign nodules.

No patient had received any treatment before thyroid surgery. Using T-cell receptor beta sequencing, the researchers looked back retrospectively at clinical samples from patients, gathered between about 2012 and 2019. A single count supports this clone. The antigen it recognizes is unknown. Qualities for individual bases were not recorded, and no much larger clone is one base off. A single read counts as weak evidence. Library preparation was by PCR. Sequenced using an Illumina HiSeq 4000. High-throughput sequencing was used to profile the TCR beta-chain CDR3 region of each patient. Turning to the authors' computational methods: A classifier to discriminate distant-metastatic papillary thyroid cancer patients was built from CDR3 differences across clinicopathological groups. Repertoire diversity was assessed with the Shannon index, and tumor-blood repertoire similarity with the Morisita-Horn index. Through fastp at Q25 and MiXCR, TCRdb rebuilt clones from the public reads, retaining in-frame beta chains. These V and J calls originate from TCRdb's pipeline instead of the authors' own analysis. The sample data list about 8,400 clones, and roughly 29% of these were observed just once. The ten biggest clones cover around 21% of the sample.

The V and J segments used are TRBV20-1 and TRBJ2-7, with a weak D call of TRBD1 (5 bases match). The sequencing sample was made of tumor tissue. The receptor was isolated from a female donor with papillary thyroid cancer or a benign thyroid nodule (not recorded which). Some clones in this sample may be carry-over from other donors' samples. The CDR3 amino acid sequence is: CSASLTGAEQYF. The bases are TGCAGTGCTAGCCTCACAGGAGCCGAGCAGTACTTC.